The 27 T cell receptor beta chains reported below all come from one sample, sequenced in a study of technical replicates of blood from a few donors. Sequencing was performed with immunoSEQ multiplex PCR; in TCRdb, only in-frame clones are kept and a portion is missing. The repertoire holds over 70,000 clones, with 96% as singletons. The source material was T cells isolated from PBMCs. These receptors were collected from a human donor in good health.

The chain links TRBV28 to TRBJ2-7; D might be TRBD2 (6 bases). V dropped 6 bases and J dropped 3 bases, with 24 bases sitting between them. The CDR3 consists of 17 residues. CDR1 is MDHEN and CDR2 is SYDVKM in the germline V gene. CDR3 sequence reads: CASSTNLRLGGRYEQYF. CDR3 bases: TGTGCCAGCAGCACAAACCTCCGGCTCGGGGGACGCTACGAGCAGTACTTC. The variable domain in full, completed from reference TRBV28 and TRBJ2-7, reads DVKVTQSSRYLVKRTGEKVFLECVQDMDHENMFWYRQDPGLGLRLIYFSYDVKMKEKGDIPEGYSVSREKKERFSLILESASTNQTSMYLCASSTNLRLGGRYEQYFGPGTRLTVT.

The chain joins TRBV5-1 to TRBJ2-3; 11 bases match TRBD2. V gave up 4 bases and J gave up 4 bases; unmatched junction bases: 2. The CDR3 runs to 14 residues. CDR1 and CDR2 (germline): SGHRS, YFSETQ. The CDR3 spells CASSMGLAADTQYF. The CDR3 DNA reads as TGCGCCAGCAGCATGGGACTAGCGGCAGATACGCAGTATTTT.

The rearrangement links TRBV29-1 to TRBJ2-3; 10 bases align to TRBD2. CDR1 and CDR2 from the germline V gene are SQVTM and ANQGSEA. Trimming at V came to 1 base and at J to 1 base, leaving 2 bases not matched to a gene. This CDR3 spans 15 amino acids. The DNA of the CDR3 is TGCAGCGTTGAAGTGACTAGCGGGCGCACAGATACGCAGTATTTT. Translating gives CSVEVTSGRTDTQYF.

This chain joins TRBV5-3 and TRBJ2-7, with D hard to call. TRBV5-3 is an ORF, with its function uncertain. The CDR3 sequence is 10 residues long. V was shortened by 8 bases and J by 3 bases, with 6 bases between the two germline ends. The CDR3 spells CASPIYEQYF. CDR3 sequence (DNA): TGTGCCAGTCCCATCTACGAGCAGTACTTC.

CDR3 sequence (DNA): TGTGCCAGCAGTGATCGGCCCCCAGCGTACGAGCAGTACTTC. It translates to CASSDRPPAYEQYF. V and J are TRBV6-1 and TRBJ2-7; no clear D gene. The CDR3 extends over 14 amino acids. With 3 bases removed from V and 4 bases from J, the gap between germline ends came to 13 bases. Germline loops: CDR1 MNHNS, CDR2 SASEGT.

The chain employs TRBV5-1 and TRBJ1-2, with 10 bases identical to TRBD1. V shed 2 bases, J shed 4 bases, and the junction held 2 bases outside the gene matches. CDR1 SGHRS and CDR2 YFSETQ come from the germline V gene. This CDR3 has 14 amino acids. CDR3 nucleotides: TGCGCCAGCAGCTTTGGGACAGGGGCCTATGGCTACACCTTC. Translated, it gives CASSFGTGAYGYTF. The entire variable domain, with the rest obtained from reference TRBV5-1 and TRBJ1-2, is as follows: KAGVTQTPRYLIKTRGQQVTLSCSPISGHRSVSWYQQTPGQGLQFLFEYFSETQRNKGNFPGRFSGRQFSNSRSEMNVSTLELGDSALYLCASSFGTGAYGYTFGSGTRLTVV.

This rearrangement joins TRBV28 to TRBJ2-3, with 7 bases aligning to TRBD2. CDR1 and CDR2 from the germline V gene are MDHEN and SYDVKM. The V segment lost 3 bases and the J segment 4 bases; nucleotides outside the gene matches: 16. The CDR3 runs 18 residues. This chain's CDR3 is CASSFVPRGRELADTQYF. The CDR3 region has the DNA TGTGCCAGCAGTTTTGTCCCTCGTGGGCGGGAGCTTGCAGATACGCAGTATTTT.

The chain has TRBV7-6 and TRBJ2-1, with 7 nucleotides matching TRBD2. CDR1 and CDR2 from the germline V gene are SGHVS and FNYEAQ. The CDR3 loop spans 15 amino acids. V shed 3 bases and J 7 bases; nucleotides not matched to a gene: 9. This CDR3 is CASSFSPSGANEQFF. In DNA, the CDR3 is TGTGCCAGCAGCTTTAGTCCCAGCGGGGCAAATGAGCAGTTCTTC. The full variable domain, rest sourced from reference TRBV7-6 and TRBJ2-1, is GAGVSQSPRYKVTKRGQDVALRCDPISGHVSLYWYRQALGQGPEFLTYFNYEAQQDKSGLPNDRFSAERPEGSISTLTIQRTEQRDSAMYRCASSFSPSGANEQFFGPGTRLTVL.

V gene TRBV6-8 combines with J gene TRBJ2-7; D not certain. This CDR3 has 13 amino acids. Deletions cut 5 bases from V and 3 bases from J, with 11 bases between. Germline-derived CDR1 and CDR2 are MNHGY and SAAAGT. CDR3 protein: CASSMAARYEQYF. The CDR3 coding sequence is TGTGCCAGCAGTATGGCTGCCCGCTACGAGCAGTACTTC.

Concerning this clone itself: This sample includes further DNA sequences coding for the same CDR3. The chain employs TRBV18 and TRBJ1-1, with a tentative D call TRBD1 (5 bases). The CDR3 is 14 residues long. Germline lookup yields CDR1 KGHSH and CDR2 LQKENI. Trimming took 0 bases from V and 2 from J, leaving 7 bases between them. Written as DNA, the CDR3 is TGTGCCAGCTCACCACCGACAGTAAACACTGAAGCTTTCTTT. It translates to CASSPPTVNTEAFF.

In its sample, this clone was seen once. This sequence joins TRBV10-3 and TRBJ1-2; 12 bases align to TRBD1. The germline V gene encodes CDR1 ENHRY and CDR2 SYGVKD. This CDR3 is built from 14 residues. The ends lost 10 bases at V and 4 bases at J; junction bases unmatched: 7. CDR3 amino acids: CATRDRGRGYGYTF. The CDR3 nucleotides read TGTGCCACCCGGGACAGGGGGCGCGGCTATGGCTACACCTTC.

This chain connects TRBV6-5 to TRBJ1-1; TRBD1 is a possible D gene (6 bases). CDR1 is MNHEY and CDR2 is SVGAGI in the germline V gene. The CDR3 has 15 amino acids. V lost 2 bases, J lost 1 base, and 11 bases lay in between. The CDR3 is CASSYPGTPNTEAFF. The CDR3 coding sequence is TGTGCCAGCAGTTACCCCGGGACACCGAACACTGAAGCTTTCTTT.

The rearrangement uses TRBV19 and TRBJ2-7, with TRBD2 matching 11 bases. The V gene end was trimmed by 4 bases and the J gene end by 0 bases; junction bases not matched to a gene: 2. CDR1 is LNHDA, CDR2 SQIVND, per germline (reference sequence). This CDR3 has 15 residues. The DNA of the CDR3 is TGTGCCAGTAGTAAACTAGCGGGGGACTCCTACGAGCAGTACTTC. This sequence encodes CASSKLAGDSYEQYF.

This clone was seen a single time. The CDR3 region has the DNA TGCGCCAGCAGCATGTTTCTGGGCTGGGCCTATGGCTACACCTTC. The encoded protein is CASSMFLGWAYGYTF. The V gene is TRBV5-1, the J gene TRBJ1-2; no firm D call. This CDR3 region has 15 residues. Per germline, CDR1 SGHRS and CDR2 YFSETQ. V lost 4 bases and J lost 4, with 17 bases in between.

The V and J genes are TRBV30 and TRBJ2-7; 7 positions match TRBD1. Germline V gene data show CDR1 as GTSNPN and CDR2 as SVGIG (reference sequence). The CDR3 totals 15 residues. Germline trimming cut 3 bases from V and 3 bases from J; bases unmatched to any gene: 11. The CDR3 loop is CAWSNYRDRYYEQYF. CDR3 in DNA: TGTGCCTGGAGCAACTACCGGGACAGATACTACGAGCAGTACTTC.

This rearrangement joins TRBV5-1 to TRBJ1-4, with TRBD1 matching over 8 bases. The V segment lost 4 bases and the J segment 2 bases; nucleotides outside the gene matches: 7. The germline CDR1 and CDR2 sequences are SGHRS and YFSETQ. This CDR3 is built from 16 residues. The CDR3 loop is CASSLHRDRTNEKLFF. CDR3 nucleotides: TGCGCCAGCAGCCTACACCGGGACAGGACTAATGAAAAACTGTTTTTT.

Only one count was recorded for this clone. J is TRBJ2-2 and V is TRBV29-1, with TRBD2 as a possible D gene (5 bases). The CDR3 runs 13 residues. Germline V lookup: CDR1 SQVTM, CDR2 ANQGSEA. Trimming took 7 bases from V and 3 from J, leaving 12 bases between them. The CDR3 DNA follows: TGCAGCGGGAAACTAGGGTACACCGGGGAGCTGTTTTTT. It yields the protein CSGKLGYTGELFF.

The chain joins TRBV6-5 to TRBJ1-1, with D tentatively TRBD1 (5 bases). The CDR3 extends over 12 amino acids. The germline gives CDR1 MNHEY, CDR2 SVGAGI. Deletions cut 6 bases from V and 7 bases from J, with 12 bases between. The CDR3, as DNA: TGTGCCAGCAGACGGAGACAGAATGAAGCTTTCTTT. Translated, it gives CASRRRQNEAFF.

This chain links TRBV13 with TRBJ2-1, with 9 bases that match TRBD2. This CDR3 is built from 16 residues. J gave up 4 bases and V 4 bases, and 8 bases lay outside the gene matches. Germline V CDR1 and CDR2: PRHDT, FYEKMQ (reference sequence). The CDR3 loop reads CASSSSGGYEYNEQFF. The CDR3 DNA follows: TGTGCCAGCAGCTCCAGCGGGGGGTACGAATACAATGAGCAGTTCTTC.

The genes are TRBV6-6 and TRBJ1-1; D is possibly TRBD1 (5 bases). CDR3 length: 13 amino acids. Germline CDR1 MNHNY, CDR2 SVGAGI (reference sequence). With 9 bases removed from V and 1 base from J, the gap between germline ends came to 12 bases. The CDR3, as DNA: TGTGCCAGTGGAGACAGACAGAACACTGAAGCTTTCTTT. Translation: CASGDRQNTEAFF.

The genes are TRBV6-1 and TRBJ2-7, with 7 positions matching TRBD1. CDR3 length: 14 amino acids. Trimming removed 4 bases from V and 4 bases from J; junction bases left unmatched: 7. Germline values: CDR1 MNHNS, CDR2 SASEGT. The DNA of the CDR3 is TGTGCCAGCAGTGGACAGTCCAGGGGGTACGAGCAGTACTTC. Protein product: CASSGQSRGYEQYF.

In nucleotides, the CDR3 is TGTGCCAGCAGGACCGGGACTAGCGGGAGGGAGCAGTTCTTC. Its translation is CASRTGTSGREQFF. This rearrangement joins TRBV2 to TRBJ2-1, with TRBD2 identical over 15 bases. CDR1 is SNHLY, CDR2 FYNNEI, per germline. After removal of 6 bases from V and 10 bases from J, the junction contained 4 bases not matched to a gene. CDR3 length: 14 amino acids.

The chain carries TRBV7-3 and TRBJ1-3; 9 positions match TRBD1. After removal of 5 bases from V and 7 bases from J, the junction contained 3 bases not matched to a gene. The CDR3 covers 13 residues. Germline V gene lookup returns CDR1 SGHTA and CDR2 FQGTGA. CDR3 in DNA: TGTGCCAGCAGCCGTGACAGGGGGAACACCATATATTTT. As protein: CASSRDRGNTIYF.

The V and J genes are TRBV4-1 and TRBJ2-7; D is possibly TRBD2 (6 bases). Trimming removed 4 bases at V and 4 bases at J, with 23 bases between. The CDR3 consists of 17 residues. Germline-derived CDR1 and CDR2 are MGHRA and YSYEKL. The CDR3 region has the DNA TGCGCCAGCAGCCGGCTAAGGGCGGAGGGAGGCCAATACGAGCAGTACTTC. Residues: CASSRLRAEGGQYEQYF.

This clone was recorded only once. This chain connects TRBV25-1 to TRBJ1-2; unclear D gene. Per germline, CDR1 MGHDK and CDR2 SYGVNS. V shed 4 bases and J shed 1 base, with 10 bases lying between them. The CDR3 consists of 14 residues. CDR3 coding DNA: TGTGCCAGCAGTGTGGACTCCAATAACTATGGCTACACCTTC. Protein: CASSVDSNNYGYTF.

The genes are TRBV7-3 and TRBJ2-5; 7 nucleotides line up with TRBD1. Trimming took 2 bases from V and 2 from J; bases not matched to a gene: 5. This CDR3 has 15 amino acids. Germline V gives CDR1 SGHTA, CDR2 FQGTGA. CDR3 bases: TGTGCCAGCAGCTTAGAGGGACAGCGGCAAGAGACCCAGTACTTC. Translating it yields CASSLEGQRQETQYF.

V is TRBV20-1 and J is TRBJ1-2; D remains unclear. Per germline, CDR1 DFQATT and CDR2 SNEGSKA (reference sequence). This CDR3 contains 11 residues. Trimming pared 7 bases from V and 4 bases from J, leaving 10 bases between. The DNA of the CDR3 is TGCAGTGGAGGGCTGGGCTATGGCTACACCTTC. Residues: CSGGLGYGYTF.